This T cell receptor beta chain was captured by sequencing in a study of CD8+ T cells in alopecia areata. Specified treatment: oral pan-JAK inhibitor, 5-10 mg twice daily. The length of the CDR3 is 17 residues. V was cut by 3 bases and J by 3 bases, with 15 bases left in between. Germline CDR1 is LNHNV and CDR2 is YYDKDF (reference sequence). Reverse transcribed after extraction, RNA yielded cDNA as the sequencing template. Generated by immunoSEQ multiplex PCR, the TCRdb table keeps only in-frame clones and is missing some. The table includes around 270,000 clones, about three fifths detected once. This sequence originates from a human donor with alopecia areata. The sequences come from CD4+ T cells sorted from blood, collected at week 24, from a patient treated with tofacitinib. V and J are TRBV15 and TRBJ1-6; D gene unclear. The CDR3 loop reads CATSRGGGSSYNSPLHF. The DNA for the CDR3 is TGTGCCACCAGCAGGGGCGGCGGCAGTAGCTATAATTCACCCCTCCACTTT.